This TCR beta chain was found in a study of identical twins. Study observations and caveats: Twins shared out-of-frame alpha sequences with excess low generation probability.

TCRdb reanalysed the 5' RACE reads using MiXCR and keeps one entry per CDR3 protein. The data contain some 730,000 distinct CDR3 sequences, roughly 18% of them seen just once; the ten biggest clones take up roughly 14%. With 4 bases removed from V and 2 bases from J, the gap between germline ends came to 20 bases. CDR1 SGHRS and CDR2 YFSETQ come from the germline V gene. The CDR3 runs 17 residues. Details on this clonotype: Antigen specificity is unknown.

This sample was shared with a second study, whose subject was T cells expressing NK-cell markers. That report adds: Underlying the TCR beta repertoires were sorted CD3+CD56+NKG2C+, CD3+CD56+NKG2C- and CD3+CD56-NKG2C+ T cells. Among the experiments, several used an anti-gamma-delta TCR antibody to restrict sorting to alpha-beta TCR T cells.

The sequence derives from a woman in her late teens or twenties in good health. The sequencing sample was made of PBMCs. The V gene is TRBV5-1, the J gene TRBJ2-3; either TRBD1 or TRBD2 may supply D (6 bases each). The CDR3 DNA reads TGCGCCAGCAGCCTGGGCCTAGGGGGGCTCACCACAGATACGCAGTATTTT. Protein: CASSLGLGGLTTDTQYF.